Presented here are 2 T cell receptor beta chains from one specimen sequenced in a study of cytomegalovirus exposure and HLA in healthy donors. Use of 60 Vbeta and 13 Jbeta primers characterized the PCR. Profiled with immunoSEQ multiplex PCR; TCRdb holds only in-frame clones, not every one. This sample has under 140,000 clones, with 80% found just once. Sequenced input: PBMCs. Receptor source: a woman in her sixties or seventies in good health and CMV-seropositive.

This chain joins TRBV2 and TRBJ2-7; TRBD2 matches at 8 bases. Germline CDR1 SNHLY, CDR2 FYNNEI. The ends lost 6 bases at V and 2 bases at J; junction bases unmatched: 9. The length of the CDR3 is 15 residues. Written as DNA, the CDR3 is TGTGCCAGCAGGCCTACTAGCGGATCAACCTACGAGCAGTACTTC. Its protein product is CASRPTSGSTYEQYF.

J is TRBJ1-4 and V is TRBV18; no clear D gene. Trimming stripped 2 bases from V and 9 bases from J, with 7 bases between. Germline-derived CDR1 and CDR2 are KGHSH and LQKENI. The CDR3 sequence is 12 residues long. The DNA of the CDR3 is TGTGCCAGCTCACCAGGCGGCAAAAAACTGTTTTTT. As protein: CASSPGGKKLFF.